This record looks at one T cell receptor beta chain sequence and its context. It lacks a known antigen. A single base separates this from a much larger clone, so it may be a read error. A patient counted as having stable Graves' hyperthyroidism if no progression to ophthalmopathy occurred over 18 months of follow-up. The hyperthyroidism patients were between 18 and 65 years old and newly diagnosed, with a disease duration of less than 2 months. Any patient with an uncontrolled infection, another autoimmune disease, pregnancy or lactation was excluded. Diagnoses were based on clinical symptoms, serum thyroxine and TRAb, thyroid ultrasound and orbital computed tomography. PBMCs were isolated from 7.5 to 10 ml of fresh peripheral blood by Ficoll-Paque density gradient centrifugation. Total RNA was extracted using Trizol reagent, and RNA quality was assessed on an Agilent 2100 Bioanalyzer. Amplification of TCR beta CDR3 regions was carried out from RNA transcripts. For the first round of RT-PCR on the TCR CDR3, the HTBI primer set was used together with the Qiagen OneStep RT-PCR kit. Libraries were constructed in a second round of multiplex PCR, after which size selection and purification were performed. Libraries were sequenced paired-end with 100 bp reads on an Illumina HiSeq2000. Concerning the study's data processing: Raw data were processed with SOAPnuke, discarding reads with adapters, uncalled bases, mean Phred below 15, or no exact constant-primer or identifier match. High-quality paired reads were merged using COPE v1.2.5, and each unique nucleotide sequence was defined as a clonotype. MiTCR v1.1 was used to align the clonotypes against IMGT TRBV, TRBD and TRBJ reference segments. Analysis was restricted to V-J combinations with a frequency above 0.0001, which covered about 99% of repertoires. A TCS score was defined as the ratio of F50 (clonal expansion) to E x V (chaos), with BLOSUM62-based TCRdist applied between CDR3 peptides within each V-J. Welch's t-statistics and random forest reduced approximately 520 V-J features to 13, which were used in a naive Bayes classifier (R e1071). TCRdb trimmed public reads at Q25 via fastp, called clones via MiXCR and kept in-frame beta chains. Under each unique CDR3 protein, matching rows form one entry showing the most common genes and DNA. TCRdb, not the original authors, processed these V and J calls. In this sample the table shows about 560,000 distinct CDR3 sequences, about a sixth of which occur a single time. The ten most abundant clones make up around 18% of the sample.

CDR1 and CDR2 are read off the germline V gene as LGHNA and YNFKEQ. The V end loses 3 bases and the J end loses 4 bases, and a stretch of 9 bases separates them. The CDR3 sequence holds 14 residues, the cysteine and phenylalanine included. The entry retains the CDR3 DNA only, 42 bases that are in frame from base 1. These data originate in a study of T cells in Graves' hyperthyroidism and ophthalmopathy (dated by TCRdb to the late 2010s). Notes on the research overall: Peripheral blood was sampled at the time of initial diagnosis, prior to any treatment. An independent validation cohort of about 19 hyperthyroidism patients and 17 patients who later progressed to ophthalmopathy tested prospective prediction of ophthalmopathy. TCR V-J signatures able to tell the groups apart were searched for in a discovery cohort of 95 to 100 patients, of whom over 40 had Graves' ophthalmopathy and under 65 had stable Graves' hyperthyroidism. After blood sampling, hyperthyroidism patients were treated with methimazole at a starting dose of 30 mg daily, and ophthalmopathy patients were treated with high-dose intravenous methylprednisolone. Thyroid tissue and blood T-cell repertoires from six Graves' hyperthyroidism patients were also compared in the study. The paper describes TCR Vbeta CDR3 sequencing of 140 or so peripheral blood samples, made up of fewer than 50 ophthalmopathy patients, 70 to 75 hyperthyroidism patients and 17 progressor patients. For training and testing, the roughly 100 patients in the discovery cohort were randomly divided in a 7:3 ratio.

Study-level results and caveats: In validation, the model predicted progression to ophthalmopathy with 55% to 71% sensitivity and roughly 72% specificity, a median of approximately 6.7 months before onset. A 13 V-J signature model separated ophthalmopathy from stable hyperthyroidism, with just over 85% sensitivity and roughly 81% specificity in cross-validation and 80%/75% in testing. No statistical method was used to set the sample size in advance, and investigators knew the group allocation. Most expanded thyroid clonotypes (frequency above 0.001) were also detected in blood, suggesting blood repertoires may reflect thyroid immune responses.

Sequencing was done on a sample of blood. The receptor chain draws on TRBV4-2 and TRBJ2-2; the D segment could be TRBD1, given 6 matching bases. The sequence derives from a woman aged 18-29 years with Graves' hyperthyroidism. The CDR3 has the sequence CASSQGASTGELFF. The nucleotide sequence reads as follows: TGTGCCAGCAGCCAGGGGGCGAGCACCGGGGAGCTGTTTTTT.